The rows below give T cell receptor beta chains drawn from one sample of a study of blood T cells in healthy people across ages. From the 5' RACE reads, TCRdb called clonotypes with MiXCR, one entry per CDR3 protein. Seen here are around 1,800,000 distinct CDR3 sequences, about two fifths observed once, and the top ten hold 20% to 25%. Specimen: blood. The receptors were sampled from a human donor in good health. Each CDR3 is given with its conserved first and last residue. Fields, in order: CDR3 length, V gene, clone size, D gene, J gene, CDR3 protein, CDR3 DNA. D genes are given only for firm matches. A clone size is listed for some rows: how often the clone was seen (once, few, many), or a class if it is expanded.

14	TRBV14	once	TRBD2	TRBJ2-3	CASSQIRGGDTQYF	TGTGCCAGCAGCCAAATTCGGGGGGGAGATACGCAGTATTTT
15	TRBV12-3/TRBV12-4	-	-	TRBJ1-4	CASSLGVGEGEKLFF	TGTGCCAGCAGTTTAGGTGTCGGGGAGGGTGAAAAACTGTTTTTT
15	TRBV20-1	few	-	TRBJ1-2	CSAREGLSANYGYTF	TGCAGTGCTAGGGAGGGACTTTCAGCTAACTATGGCTACACCTTC
14	TRBV5-6	few	-	TRBJ1-2	CASSLGVLDYGYTF	TGTGCCAGCAGCTTGGGGGTCCTGGACTATGGCTACACCTTC
16	TRBV7-2	-	-	TRBJ2-5	CASSSRGAVPQETQYF	TGTGCCAGCAGCTCCCGAGGAGCCGTTCCTCAAGAGACCCAGTACTTC
14	TRBV5-1	-	-	TRBJ1-1	CASSLGAGNTGAFF	TGCGCCAGCAGCTTAGGGGCAGGGAACACTGGAGCTTTCTTT
14	TRBV20-1	-	-	TRBJ2-4	CSAGFSRPWMEQYF	TGCAGTGCAGGGTTCTCCAGGCCGTGGATGGAGCAGTACTTC
14	TRBV29-1	-	-	TRBJ1-1	CSVVPSLSTTEAFF	TGCAGCGTTGTACCCAGCCTGAGCACCACTGAAGCTTTCTTT
16	TRBV5-1	few	TRBD2	TRBJ2-7	CASSRGLAGNSYEQYF	TGCGCCAGCAGCCGGGGACTAGCGGGGAACTCCTACGAGCAGTACTTC
17	TRBV10-1	few	TRBD1	TRBJ1-1	CASSDLGQGQMNTEAFF	TGCGCCAGCAGTGATCTCGGACAGGGACAAATGAACACTGAAGCTTTCTTT